This T cell receptor (beta chain) was captured by sequencing in a study of T cell repertoires in cytomegalovirus infection. Study information: Matching HLA type, along with CMV infection, was indicated by public TCR beta signatures.

General observations from the study: HLA-C-restricted, CMV-specific TCR beta clonotypes were dominant ex vivo. Identification of carriers of CMV plus the relevant HLA was performed using cumulative public TCR beta family frequency.

The V end lost 5 bases, the J end lost 3 bases, and 16 bases lay between the germline ends. CDR3 length equals 15 residues. CDR1 and CDR2 from the germline V gene are MNHEY and SMNVEV (reference sequence). Regarding this clonotype: Its antigen is as yet unknown. A much larger clone differs by one base, so this may be a read error.

TCRdb called the reads again in MiXCR, with one record for every CDR3 protein. The sample has 200,000 to 300,000 distinct CDR3 sequences, roughly 6.5% seen once; the top ten hold about 6%. This TCR was sampled from a human donor in good health (CMV status not recorded). Some clones in this sample may be carry-over from other donors' samples. This chain joins TRBV27 and TRBJ1-1; tentatively, D is TRBD1 (5 bases). The sequenced material came from PBMCs. Here the CDR3 reads CASSPSWGSDTEAFF. CDR3 coding DNA: TGTGCCAGCAGTCCCTCGTGGGGGAGTGACACTGAAGCTTTCTTT.